This T cell receptor (beta chain) appears in the sequencing data of a study of CD8 T cells in ankylosing spondylitis. Quantitative 5'-RACE with molecular barcodes produced the TCR beta libraries. TCRdb reanalysed the 5' RACE reads using MiXCR and keeps one entry per CDR3 protein. The sample holds around 450,000 distinct CDR3 sequences, 20% to 30% seen once. Comment on this clonotype: What it recognizes is unknown.

This CDR3 comprises 15 residues. V shed 4 bases, J shed 3 bases, and the junction held 4 bases outside the gene matches. Notes on the study in general: The study identified a TCR beta motif of eight highly homologous variants that appeared characteristic of ankylosing spondylitis blood. Reports say disease-linked clones showed up significantly more in matched ankylosing spondylitis synovial fluid.

The sample consisted of blood, either unsorted or a sorted T cell fraction (not recorded which). The TCR originated in a male donor with ankylosing spondylitis. V usage is TRBV12-3 or TRBV12-4 and J usage is TRBJ1-5; 9 nucleotides agree with TRBD1. Here the CDR3 reads CASSSTGGLNQPQHF. CDR3 nucleotide sequence: TGTGCCAGCAGTTCGACAGGGGGACTCAATCAGCCCCAGCATTTT.